Below are 26 T cell receptor beta chains sequenced from a single sample in a study of tissue T cells after allogeneic stem cell transplantation. Measured with immunoSEQ multiplex PCR; TCRdb has only the in-frame clones, and not every one. The table includes just over 20,000 clones, approximately 70% detected once. The material sequenced was blood. These TCRs come from a female BALB/c mouse in good health. The strain is characterized by the MHC haplotype H2-d.

A remark on this clone: The genes and germline here are from mouse. Read sequence stops 1 residue before the CDR3 end, and the germline J gene provides the missing end. The chain recombines TRBV24 with TRBJ2-5; D possibly corresponds to TRBD1 (7 bases). Germline CDR1 is KGHTA and CDR2 is FRNEEI. The CDR3 extends over 16 amino acids. Between the trimmed V and J ends, which lost 0 bases and 2 bases, there was a span of 12 bases. This CDR3 is CASSLYSQGGQDTQYF. The DNA read from the CDR3 is TGTGCCAGCAGTCTGTATAGCCAGGGGGGCCAAGACACCCAGTAC.

Details on this clone: The gene names here belong to mouse. The CDR3 end is not reached by the read, which stops 1 residue before it; the germline J gene fills it in. The chain employs TRBV5 and TRBJ1-5, with D possibly TRBD1 on 6 matching bases. The CDR3 is made up of 14 amino acids. The germline gives CDR1 LGHNA, CDR2 YNLKQL (reference sequence). Trimming left V 2 bases short and J 5 bases short, with 10 bases between. The DNA read from the CDR3 is TGTGCCAGCAGCCAACAGGGGAGAGACCAGGCTCCGCTT. Residues: CASSQQGRDQAPL. The CDR3 as a whole reads CASSQQGRDQAPLF.

Regarding this clone: Each gene name is a mouse one. Sequencing ends 1 residue short of the CDR3 end; the germline J gene provides the rest. The chain recombines TRBV19 with TRBJ2-7; D is unclear. CDR1 is FNHDT, CDR2 SITEND, per germline (reference sequence). The V and J ends lost 2 bases and 3 bases respectively, with 6 bases between them. This CDR3 has 12 amino acids. CDR3 DNA, as far as it was read: TGTGCCAGCAGTATCTCCATCTATGAACAGTAC. This translates into CASSISIYEQY. The whole CDR3 region reads CASSISIYEQYF.

This clone was found a few times. Gene names denote mouse genes. The CDR3 end falls 1 residue outside the read, so it is completed with the germline J gene. The rearrangement joins TRBV1 to TRBJ1-3; perhaps TRBD1 as D (6 bases). The CDR3 length is 15 residues. V was pared by 2 bases and J by 1 base, with 9 bases between. Per the germline V gene, CDR1 is NSQYPW and CDR2 is LRSPGD (reference sequence). This CDR3 reads CTCSALGGSGNTLYF. The part of the CDR3 DNA that was read is TGCACCTGCAGTGCACTGGGGGGCTCTGGAAATACGCTCTAT. Filled out from reference TRBV1 and TRBJ1-3, the complete variable domain reads VTLLEQNPRWRLVPRGQAVNLRCILKNSQYPWMSWYQQDLQKQLQWLFTLRSPGDKEVKSLPGADYLATRVTDTELRLQVANMSQGRTLYCTCSALGGSGNTLYFGEGSRLIVV.

In its sample, this clone was seen a few times. The gene symbols are mouse symbols. The read gets to within 1 residue of the CDR3 end, and the germline J gene fills in the rest. This sequence joins TRBV1 and TRBJ1-2; 8 bases fit TRBD1. V dropped 4 bases and J dropped 0; count of bases not matched to a gene: 1. This CDR3 contains 14 residues. CDR1 NSQYPW and CDR2 LRSPGD come from the germline V gene (reference sequence). The CDR3 bases that were read are TGCACCTGCAGTGGGACAGGGTCAAACTCCGACTACACC. Amino acids: CTCSGTGSNSDYT. The full CDR3 is CTCSGTGSNSDYTF.

This clone was detected only a few times. The gene names here belong to mouse. The read stops 1 residue short of the end of the CDR3; the missing end is completed from the germline J gene. This chain joins TRBV19 and TRBJ2-7, with 8 nucleotides matching TRBD2. CDR1 and CDR2 from the germline V gene are FNHDT and SITEND (reference sequence). This CDR3 comprises 13 residues. With 1 base clipped from V and 6 bases from J, the junction kept 3 bases outside the gene matches. The covered CDR3 bases are TGTGCCAGCAGTATAAACTGGGGGATTGAACAGTAC. Its translation: CASSINWGIEQY. The full CDR3 reads CASSINWGIEQYF.

This clone was seen more than once but under ten times. Genes and germline are mouse. The read gets to within 1 residue of the CDR3 end, and the germline J gene fills in the rest. J is TRBJ1-3 and V is TRBV31; no clear D gene. The germline CDR1 and CDR2 sequences are GKSSPN and SITVG. This CDR3 has 13 residues. V was cut by 4 bases and J by 0 bases, with 7 bases left in between. The DNA read from the CDR3 is TGTGCCTGGAATCAGAATTCTGGAAATACGCTCTAT. Protein product: CAWNQNSGNTLY. The entire CDR3 sequence reads CAWNQNSGNTLYF. The whole variable domain, filled in from reference TRBV31 and TRBJ1-3, reads AQTIHQWPVAEIKAVGSPLSLGCTIKGKSSPNLYWYWQATGGTLQQLFYSITVGQVESVVQLNLSASRPKDDQFILSTEKLLLSHSGFYLCAWNQNSGNTLYFGEGSRLIVV.

In regard to this clone: Gene names follow the mouse nomenclature. The read comes to an end 1 residue before the CDR3 does, leaving the germline J gene to fill in the end. Other DNA variants within this sample encode the same CDR3. The chain recombines TRBV2 with TRBJ2-3, with TRBD2 matching 7 bases. The CDR3 length is 15 residues. CDR1 is LGHNA and CDR2 is YSYQKL in the germline V gene. J lost 1 base, V lost 1 base, and 2 bases had no gene match. Incomplete CDR3 DNA: TGTGCCAGCAGCCAAGGGGGGGGAGGTGCAGAAACGCTGTAT. Translating gives CASSQGGGGAETLY. In full, the CDR3 is CASSQGGGGAETLYF.

Concerning this clone: Germline and genes here are mouse. Read sequence stops 1 residue before the CDR3 end, and the germline J gene provides the missing end. The rearrangement uses TRBV19 and TRBJ2-2, with TRBD2 identical over 7 bases. The germline CDR1 and CDR2 sequences are FNHDT and SITEND (reference sequence). This CDR3 contains 15 residues. V lost 2 bases to trimming and J lost 1 base; unmatched junction nucleotides: 2. CDR3 DNA, as far as it was read: TGTGCCAGCAGTATGACTGGGAGAAACACCGGGCAGCTCTAC. It yields the protein CASSMTGRNTGQLY. The complete CDR3 protein is CASSMTGRNTGQLYF.

As for this clone: Each gene name is a mouse one. From the germline J gene comes the end of the CDR3, since the read stops 1 residue before it. The genes are TRBV19 and TRBJ1-1; D not certain. Germline V lookup: CDR1 FNHDT, CDR2 SITEND (reference sequence). V shed 2 bases and J shed 0 bases, with 8 bases lying between them. This CDR3 has 14 residues. Here the CDR3 reads CASSMGNANTEVFF. The part of the CDR3 DNA that was read is TGTGCCAGCAGTATGGGCAATGCAAACACAGAAGTCTTC.

To note about this clone: Mouse gene names apply. The read halts 1 residue ahead of the CDR3 end, with the missing end drawn from the germline J gene. V and J are TRBV13-1 and TRBJ2-1; TRBD2 agrees at 12 bases. This CDR3 has 17 amino acids. J lost 7 bases, V lost 2 bases, and 10 bases had no gene match. The germline gives CDR1 NSHNY, CDR2 SYGAGN. The CDR3 DNA, read in part, is TGTGCCAGCAGTGACCGACTGGGGGGGCGCTCAGGGGCTGAGCAGTTC. Translating gives CASSDRLGGRSGAEQF. The entire CDR3 is CASSDRLGGRSGAEQFF.

Notes on this clone: Gene labels here are mouse ones. Read sequence stops 1 residue before the CDR3 end, and the germline J gene provides the missing end. This chain joins TRBV5 and TRBJ1-1; D gene ambiguous. CDR1 is LGHNA, CDR2 YNLKQL, per germline (reference sequence). The CDR3 covers 13 residues. Between the trimmed V and J ends, which lost 2 bases and 0 bases, there was a span of 4 bases. The covered CDR3 bases are TGTGCCAGCAGCCAATTTGCAAACACAGAAGTCTTC. Encoded protein: CASSQFANTEVF. In full, the CDR3 is CASSQFANTEVFF.

In its sample, this clone was seen a few times. The gene names given are mouse names. The CDR3 end lies 1 residue beyond the end of the read and is filled in from the germline J gene. V is TRBV31 and J is TRBJ2-7, with D unresolved. Germline V gene lookup returns CDR1 GKSSPN and CDR2 SITVG. Deletions cut 3 bases from V and 0 bases from J, with 6 bases between. The CDR3 has 12 residues. CDR3: CAWSPSSYEQYF. The CDR3 bases that were read are TGTGCCTGGAGCCCTAGCTCCTATGAACAGTAC. Variable domain in full (rest from reference TRBV31 and TRBJ2-7): AQTIHQWPVAEIKAVGSPLSLGCTIKGKSSPNLYWYWQATGGTLQQLFYSITVGQVESVVQLNLSASRPKDDQFILSTEKLLLSHSGFYLCAWSPSSYEQYFGPGTRLTVL.

This clone was counted a few times. Gene names follow the mouse nomenclature. The read terminates 1 residue ahead of where the CDR3 ends, so the germline J gene completes it. This chain uses TRBV14 with TRBJ1-4, with 9 bases identical to TRBD1. J gave up 5 bases and V 5 bases, and 4 bases lay outside the gene matches. From germline, CDR1 is SGHDT and CDR2 FRDEAV. There are 14 residues in the CDR3. The CDR3 protein is CASSTGTGNERLFF. CDR3 DNA (partial): TGTGCCAGCAGCACCGGGACAGGGAACGAAAGATTATTT.

With regard to this clone: A read error may produce the germline difference seen at one junction end. The genes and germline here are from mouse. The read halts 1 residue ahead of the CDR3 end, with the missing end drawn from the germline J gene. The rearrangement links TRBV31 to TRBJ2-5; D possibly matches TRBD1 or TRBD2 (5 bases each). The germline gives CDR1 GKSSPN, CDR2 SITVG. The CDR3 covers 13 residues. The CDR3 reads CAWSEGLQGTQYF. CDR3 DNA (partial): TGTGCCTGGAGTGAGGGGCTCCAAGGCACCCAGTAC.

Comment on this clone: Mouse gene names apply. The CDR3 goes on 1 residue after the read ends, and that part is filled in from the germline J gene. The rearrangement links TRBV29 to TRBJ1-4; unclear D gene. V was cut by 0 bases and J by 4 bases, with 6 bases left in between. Germline V gene lookup returns CDR1 MSHET and CDR2 SYDVDS. This CDR3 has 14 residues. CDR3 bases read: TGTGCTAGCAGTTTATCCCGAGGCAACGAAAGATTATTT. Amino acids: CASSLSRGNERLF. The CDR3 in its entirety is CASSLSRGNERLFF.

As for this clone: Gene names denote mouse genes. The read finishes 1 residue shy of the CDR3 end, and the germline J gene is used to complete it. The gene calls are TRBV5 and TRBJ2-3, with TRBD1 as a possible D gene (6 bases). The V gene's germline CDR1 is LGHNA and CDR2 YNLKQL (reference sequence). CDR3 length: 16 amino acids. Trimming took off 1 base at V and 1 base at J, with 12 bases between the two ends. CDR3 bases read: TGTGCCAGCAGCCAAGCCCTCAGGGGAGGTGCAGAAACGCTGTAT. It specifies CASSQALRGGAETLY. The whole CDR3 sequence reads CASSQALRGGAETLYF.

A word on this clone: Mouse germline and gene names are used. The read finishes 1 residue shy of the CDR3 end, and the germline J gene is used to complete it. The chain combines TRBV29 with TRBJ2-1; D perhaps matches TRBD2 (7 bases). The CDR3 is 13 amino acids. V lost 4 bases and J 7 bases, leaving 11 bases between the germline ends. Germline V lookup: CDR1 MSHET, CDR2 SYDVDS. The sequenced CDR3 bases are TGTGCTAGCAGTTGGGGGGCCGGCGCTGAGCAGTTC. This translates into CASSWGAGAEQF. The entire CDR3 is CASSWGAGAEQFF.

Details on this clone: The gene names given are mouse names. The sequence runs out 1 residue before the end of the CDR3; the remainder is reconstructed from the germline J gene. The chain carries TRBV29 and TRBJ2-7; 7 nucleotides match TRBD1. The CDR3 contains 13 residues. With V trimmed by 3 bases and J by 4 bases, 3 bases remained unmatched. Germline assignment: CDR1 MSHET and CDR2 SYDVDS. The CDR3 region is CASSLGQKYEQYF. The sequenced part of the CDR3 DNA is TGTGCTAGCAGTTTGGGACAGAAATATGAACAGTAC.

A few counts support this clone. Gene and germline names: mouse. Coverage ceases 1 residue before the CDR3 finishes, and the germline J gene fills in the end. The chain employs TRBV1 and TRBJ2-7; weak D call: TRBD1 (6 bases). The CDR3 is made up of 13 amino acids. Trimming stripped 0 bases from V and 5 bases from J, with 8 bases between. Germline CDR1 reads NSQYPW; CDR2 reads LRSPGD (reference sequence). The part of the CDR3 DNA that was read is TGCACCTGCAGTGCAGAAAACAGGGATGAACAGTAC. Residues: CTCSAENRDEQY. The whole CDR3 protein is CTCSAENRDEQYF.

Remarks on this clone: Here the gene names and germline are mouse. From the germline J gene comes the end of the CDR3, since the read stops 1 residue before it. This chain uses TRBV14 with TRBJ2-3, with 7 positions matching TRBD1. Germline CDR1 SGHDT, CDR2 FRDEAV. The CDR3 totals 15 residues. V shed 5 bases and J 0 bases; nucleotides not matched to a gene: 6. CDR3 DNA (partial): TGTGCCAGCAGCTCATGGGACAGTAGTGCAGAAACGCTGTAT. Translation gives CASSSWDSSAETLY. The whole CDR3 reads CASSSWDSSAETLYF. The entire variable domain, with the rest obtained from reference TRBV14 and TRBJ2-3, is as follows: EAGVTQSPRYAVLQEGQAVSFWCDPISGHDTLYWYQQPRDQGPQLLVYFRDEAVIDNSQLPSDRFSAVRPKGTNSTLKIQSAKQGDTATYLCASSSWDSSAETLYFGSGTRLTVL.

As regards this clone: Here the gene names and germline are mouse. The sequenced fragment ends 1 residue before the CDR3 boundary, so the rest is inferred from the germline J gene. The chain uses TRBV1 and TRBJ1-1, with a weak D call TRBD1 (6 bases). Germline CDR1 NSQYPW, CDR2 LRSPGD (reference sequence). With 6 bases removed from V and 4 bases from J, the gap between germline ends came to 15 bases. The CDR3 runs 14 residues. The covered CDR3 bases are TGCACCTGCAGGATCAGGGGAGAAGGCACAGAAGTCTTC. It encodes CTCRIRGEGTEVF. In full, the CDR3 reads CTCRIRGEGTEVFF.

As concerns this clone: The genes and germline here are from mouse. The DNA ends 1 residue before the CDR3 does, and the rest of the CDR3 is filled in from the germline J gene. The V call is TRBV5, the J call TRBJ2-5; 12 nucleotides line up with TRBD2. Germline V gives CDR1 LGHNA, CDR2 YNLKQL (reference sequence). V trimming: 4 bases; J trimming: 2 bases; junction bases outside the gene matches: 1. The CDR3 length is 15 residues. The CDR3 DNA, read in part, is TGTGCCAGCAGCCGACTGGGGGGGCGCCAAGACACCCAGTAC. Protein product: CASSRLGGRQDTQY. The full CDR3 protein is CASSRLGGRQDTQYF.

Comment on this clone: These gene names are mouse names. The read is 1 residue too short to cover the CDR3 end, so that end is filled in from the germline J gene. The V and J genes are TRBV3 and TRBJ1-6; D unclear. TRBJ1-6 is labeled an ORF, and its function is uncertain. CDR1 and CDR2 from the germline V gene are SNHLY and FYNGKV (reference sequence). V shed 5 bases and J shed 3 bases, with 14 bases lying between them. The CDR3 loop spans 16 amino acids. The part of the CDR3 DNA that was read is TGTGCCAGCAGCCCAAGCCCGGAGGACTATAATTCGCCCCTCTAC. As protein: CASSPSPEDYNSPLY. The complete CDR3 sequence is CASSPSPEDYNSPLYF.

This clone was observed a handful of times. The germline and genes are mouse ones. From the germline J gene comes the end of the CDR3, since the read stops 1 residue before it. V and J are TRBV14 and TRBJ1-2; D remains unclear. The V and J ends lost 8 bases and 1 base respectively, with 6 bases between them. This CDR3 contains 11 residues. The germline V gene encodes CDR1 SGHDT and CDR2 FRDEAV. The CDR3 loop reads CASRKNSDYTF. The covered CDR3 bases are TGTGCCAGTCGGAAAAACTCCGACTACACC.

In regard to this clone: Mouse names are used for the genes. The read stops 1 residue short of the end of the CDR3; the missing end is completed from the germline J gene. This chain uses TRBV4 with TRBJ2-5; possibly TRBD1 for D (6 bases). The germline gives CDR1 LGHDT, CDR2 YNNKQL (reference sequence). V was cut by 8 bases and J by 0 bases, with 9 bases left in between. This CDR3 region has 13 residues. CDR3 sequence: CASGTTNQDTQYF. Incomplete CDR3 DNA: TGTGCCAGCGGGACAACTAACCAAGACACCCAGTAC.